This T cell receptor beta chain stems from a study of T-cell reconstitution after alpha-beta-depleted transplantation in children. Preparation of the TCRbeta library used unique molecular identifiers. TCRdb independently ran MiXCR on the PCR reads; one entry per CDR3 protein. The sample lists around 440,000 distinct CDR3 sequences; about 10% were seen once. This clonotype was counted ten times or more. Its specificity is unknown. After removal of 5 bases from V and 8 bases from J, the junction contained 12 bases not matched to a gene. There are 16 residues in the CDR3. Overall study findings and caveats: It was reported that alpha-beta T cells came from several hundred expanded graft clones (about two months after transplant). T cells produced anew were the main source of T-cell counts and diversity one year after transplant. Surviving recipient cells, namely T cells and thymic progenitors, were the source of high day-60 TCRbeta diversity in some patients.

This sequence was found in a child aged 2-15 years with inherited bone marrow failure, due to receive a stem cell transplant. The V call is TRBV12-3 or TRBV12-4, the J call TRBJ2-2; 9 bases match TRBD2. Sample: PBMCs, taken before TCRalphabeta/CD19-depleted stem cell transplant. The CDR3 loop is CASSLQAGGPSGELFF. For the CDR3, the DNA is TGTGCCAGCAGTCTCCAGGCGGGAGGGCCGTCTGGGGAGCTGTTTTTT.